The sequence of this T cell receptor (beta chain) was determined in a study of blood T cell repertoires in COVID-19. Study-level information: Collection of acute and convalescent COVID-19 samples took place in the United States, Italy and Spain. The cDNA or gDNA used as material had been derived from T cells, B-cell-depleted T cells, or PBMCs.

The ends lost 2 bases at V and 0 bases at J; junction bases unmatched: 2. Germline CDR1 ENHRY, CDR2 SYGVKD. There are 15 residues in the CDR3. In the authors' workflow: Estimated nucleated cell counts came from reference gene primer amplification. Repertoires were generated with immunoSEQ multiplex PCR, while TCRdb's copy carries only in-frame clones and drops some. The V and J calls and clone size were taken over from that table, and D and trimming were inferred from the DNA. The table lists fewer than 300,000 clones, around 89% of them singletons. This sequence was found in a woman in her 50s with COVID-19, enrolled during active disease. The sample comprised peripheral blood. The V call is TRBV10-3, the J call TRBJ2-7, with TRBD2 matching over 9 bases. The DNA of the CDR3 is TGTGCCATCAGTGAGGGTAGCGGGAGCTCCTACGAGCAGTACTTC. Protein sequence: CAISEGSGSSYEQYF.